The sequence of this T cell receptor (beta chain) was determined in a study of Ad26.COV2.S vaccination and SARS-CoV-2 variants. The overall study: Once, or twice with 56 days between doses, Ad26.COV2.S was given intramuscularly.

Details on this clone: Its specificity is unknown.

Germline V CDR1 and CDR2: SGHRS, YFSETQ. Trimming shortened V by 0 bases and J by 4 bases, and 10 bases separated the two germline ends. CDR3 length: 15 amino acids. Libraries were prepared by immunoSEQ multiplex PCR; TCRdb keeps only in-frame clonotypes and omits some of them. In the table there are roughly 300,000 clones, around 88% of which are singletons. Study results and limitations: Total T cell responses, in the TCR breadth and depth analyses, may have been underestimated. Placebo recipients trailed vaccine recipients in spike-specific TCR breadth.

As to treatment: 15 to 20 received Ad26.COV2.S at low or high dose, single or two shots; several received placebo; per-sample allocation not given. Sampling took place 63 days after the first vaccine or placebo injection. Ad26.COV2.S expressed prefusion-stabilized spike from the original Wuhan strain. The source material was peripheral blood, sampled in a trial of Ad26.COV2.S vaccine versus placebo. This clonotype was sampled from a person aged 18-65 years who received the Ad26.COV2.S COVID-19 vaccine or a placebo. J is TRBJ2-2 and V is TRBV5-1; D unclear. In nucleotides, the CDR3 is TGCGCCAGCAGCTTGGTCCCGGAAAGCACCGGGGAGCTGTTTTTT. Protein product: CASSLVPESTGELFF. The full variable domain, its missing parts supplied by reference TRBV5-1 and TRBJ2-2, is KAGVTQTPRYLIKTRGQQVTLSCSPISGHRSVSWYQQTPGQGLQFLFEYFSETQRNKGNFPGRFSGRQFSNSRSEMNVSTLELGDSALYLCASSLVPESTGELFFGEGSRLTVL.